These 21 T cell receptor beta chains were sequenced from one sample in a study of blood T cell repertoires in COVID-19. Here immunoSEQ multiplex PCR was the method, and the copy in TCRdb shows in-frame clones only, minus some. The sample holds under 300,000 clones, approximately 86% seen once. The sequenced sample was peripheral blood. These receptors all stem from a woman between 70 and 85 years old with active or convalescent COVID-19.

The V call is TRBV19, the J call TRBJ2-3; unclear D gene. The CDR3 totals 13 residues. The germline CDR1 and CDR2 sequences are LNHDA and SQIVND (reference sequence). Trimming cost V 5 bases and J 6 bases, with 12 bases left between them. The CDR3 region is CASSGSVGDTQYF. CDR3 nucleotide sequence: TGTGCCAGTAGTGGCTCTGTGGGCGATACGCAGTATTTT.

The rearrangement joins TRBV24-1 to TRBJ2-5; 7 nucleotides line up with TRBD2. Germline-derived CDR1 and CDR2 are KGHDR and SFDVKD. The CDR3 totals 14 residues. V trimming: 0 bases; J trimming: 4 bases; junction bases outside the gene matches: 1. The CDR3: CATSDLGGGETQYF. The CDR3 DNA reads TGTGCCACCAGTGATTTGGGGGGGGGAGAGACCCAGTACTTC.

The chain links TRBV12-5 to TRBJ1-2; D not certain. The CDR3 is 14 amino acids. V was cut by 1 base and J by 4 bases, with 10 bases left in between. CDR1 and CDR2 (germline): LGHNT, FRNRAP. The CDR3 DNA follows: TGTGCTAGTGGTTTGGCGAAGGCGGCCTATGGCTACACCTTC. The encoded protein is CASGLAKAAYGYTF.

V usage is TRBV24-1 and J usage is TRBJ1-5; D perhaps matches TRBD1 (5 bases). Trimming took off 5 bases at V and 6 bases at J, with 13 bases between the two ends. Per germline, CDR1 KGHDR and CDR2 SFDVKD. CDR3 length: 14 amino acids. This CDR3 reads CATSVSGKGQPQHF. The CDR3 DNA follows: TGTGCCACCAGTGTGTCAGGGAAAGGTCAGCCCCAGCATTTT.

J is TRBJ1-6 and V is TRBV9, with TRBD1 as a possible D gene (6 bases). This CDR3 has 16 amino acids. V was trimmed by 0 bases and J by 2 bases, leaving 9 bases between them. CDR1 SGDLS and CDR2 YYNGEE come from the germline V gene. The CDR3 DNA is TGTGCCAGCAGCGTAGGGTCAGGGGCCTATAATTCACCCCTCCACTTT. This gives the protein CASSVGSGAYNSPLHF.

CDR3 bases: TGTGCCATCAGCCCAGGACAGGGCAGGTCCTACGAGCAGTACTTC. It encodes CAISPGQGRSYEQYF. The chain uses TRBV10-3 and TRBJ2-7; TRBD1 aligns across 8 bases. Losses at the gene ends were 6 bases for V and 1 base for J; bases not matched to a gene: 8. This CDR3 is built from 15 residues. The germline V gene encodes CDR1 ENHRY and CDR2 SYGVKD.

The CDR3 reads CASSPSRTTVSNVGEAFF. The CDR3 DNA sequence: TGTGCCAGCAGCCCCTCCCGGACGACAGTCTCTAATGTGGGGGAAGCTTTCTTT. J is TRBJ1-1 and V is TRBV3-1 (or the pseudogene TRBV3-2), with D possibly being TRBD1 (5 bases). Trimming took 4 bases from V and 8 from J, leaving 29 bases between them. The CDR3 has 18 residues. CDR1 LGHDT and CDR2 YNNKEL come from the germline V gene (reference sequence).

This clone has at least ten counts. This chain connects TRBV20-1 to TRBJ1-3; D gene ambiguous. V dropped 3 bases and J dropped 4 bases, with 13 bases sitting between them. In germline, CDR1 is DFQATT, CDR2 SNEGSKA (reference sequence). CDR3 length: 14 amino acids. The CDR3 is CSASPQKTGNTIYF. The CDR3 DNA reads TGCAGTGCTAGTCCTCAGAAAACAGGAAACACCATATATTTT.

V usage is TRBV20-1 and J usage is TRBJ1-1; a weak D match, TRBD1 (5 bases). In germline, CDR1 is DFQATT, CDR2 SNEGSKA (reference sequence). V dropped 5 bases and J dropped 8 bases, with 12 bases sitting between them. CDR3 length: 11 residues. In DNA, the CDR3 is TGCAGTGCTCCAAAACAGGTAGAAGCTTTCTTT. It specifies CSAPKQVEAFF.

The V call is TRBV6-2 or TRBV6-3, the J call TRBJ1-6; D gene unclear. The CDR3 runs 14 residues. In germline, CDR1 is MNHEY, CDR2 SVGEGT. V lost 6 bases and J lost 3, with 9 bases in between. The CDR3 protein is CASSRGHYNSPLHF. Here the CDR3 DNA reads TGTGCCAGCAGCCGCGGGCACTATAATTCACCCCTCCACTTT.

V is TRBV14 and J is TRBJ1-1; D not certain. Trimming took 1 base from V and 0 from J, leaving 6 bases between them. This CDR3 is 14 amino acids long. The germline gives CDR1 SGHDN, CDR2 FVKESK. As DNA, the CDR3 is TGTGCCAGCAGCCAAGCCTTATTGAACACTGAAGCTTTCTTT. Encoded protein: CASSQALLNTEAFF.

The chain has TRBV11-3 and TRBJ2-2, with TRBD2 as a possible D gene (6 bases). The CDR3 has 16 residues. Trimming shortened V by 2 bases and J by 4 bases, and 14 bases separated the two germline ends. CDR1 is SGHNT and CDR2 is YENEEA in the germline V gene. The CDR3 sequence: CASSLTWDSSTGELFF. The CDR3 nucleotides read TGTGCCAGCAGCTTAACTTGGGACTCTTCCACCGGGGAGCTGTTTTTT.

The chain is built from TRBV9 and TRBJ1-1; 7 bases align to TRBD1. J gave up 7 bases and V 3 bases, and 15 bases lay outside the gene matches. This CDR3 contains 16 residues. The V gene's germline CDR1 is SGDLS and CDR2 YYNGEE. The DNA of the CDR3 is TGTGCCAGCAGCGCCCTTAAGGGGGCGCGGGGGGTTGAAGCTTTCTTT. Protein sequence: CASSALKGARGVEAFF.

The V and J genes are TRBV4-3 and TRBJ1-1; D not certain. The germline V and J ends were trimmed by 7 bases and 5 bases, with 23 bases remaining between them. CDR3 length equals 16 residues. Looked up from germline, CDR1 is LGHNA and CDR2 is YSLEER. CDR3 nucleotide sequence: TGCGCCAGCAAGGAGCGGGCGCAGGCTCCTGAAACTGAAGCTTTCTTT. This encodes CASKERAQAPETEAFF.

The chain couples TRBV10-3 to TRBJ1-1; tentatively, D is TRBD1 (6 bases). V lost 10 bases, J lost 6 bases, and 18 bases lay in between. Looked up from germline, CDR1 is ENHRY and CDR2 is SYGVKD. The CDR3 loop spans 13 amino acids. DNA for the CDR3: TGTGCCAGCTTTGACAGGCGAAACGCTGAAGCTTTCTTT. Amino acids: CASFDRRNAEAFF.

V and J are TRBV11-2 and TRBJ2-1; TRBD2 agrees at 9 bases. From germline, CDR1 is SGHAT and CDR2 FQNNGV. The trim removed 5 bases at V and 8 bases at J, leaving 10 bases unmatched. This CDR3 contains 15 residues. The CDR3 sequence is CASSVGTSSLDEQFF. CDR3 bases: TGTGCCAGCAGCGTCGGGACTAGCTCATTAGATGAGCAGTTCTTC.

V is TRBV9 and J is TRBJ1-1; perhaps TRBD1 as D (5 bases). Germline loops: CDR1 SGDLS, CDR2 YYNGEE. With 0 bases removed from V and 8 bases from J, the gap between germline ends came to 14 bases. The length of the CDR3 is 14 residues. The CDR3 nucleotides are TGTGCCAGCAGCGTAGAGGGGAGGGGCGGGGAAGCTTTCTTT. This codes for CASSVEGRGGEAFF. Looking up the rest from reference TRBV9 and TRBJ1-1 gives the full variable domain: DSGVTQTPKHLITATGQRVTLRCSPRSGDLSVYWYQQSLDQGLQFLIQYYNGEERAKGNILERFSAQQFPDLHSELNLSSLELGDSALYFCASSVEGRGGEAFFGQGTRLTVV.

V is TRBV12-3 or TRBV12-4 and J is TRBJ1-1; tentatively, D is TRBD1 (5 bases). V shed 5 bases and J shed 11 bases, with 12 bases lying between them. This CDR3 is built from 11 residues. The CDR3, as DNA: TGTGCCAGCAGTACGACAGTCACGGCTTTCTTT. It is translated as CASSTTVTAFF.

In this sample, this clone turned up once. The chain is built from TRBV24-1 and TRBJ1-3; TRBD1 matches at 11 bases. There are 16 residues in the CDR3. Germline V lookup: CDR1 KGHDR, CDR2 SFDVKD. V lost 3 bases, J lost 2 bases, and 2 bases stayed unmatched. CDR3 amino acids: CATSDAGQGAGNTIYF. The DNA of the CDR3 is TGTGCCACCAGTGATGCGGGACAGGGGGCTGGAAACACCATATATTTT.

The chain links TRBV7-2 to TRBJ1-5; TRBD1 matches 7 bases. This CDR3 contains 15 residues. V shed 5 bases, J shed 0 bases, and the junction held 4 bases outside the gene matches. From germline, CDR1 is SGHTA and CDR2 FQGNSA. The CDR3 sequence: CASSITGDSNQPQHF. CDR3 coding DNA: TGTGCCAGCAGCATAACAGGGGATAGCAATCAGCCCCAGCATTTT.

The chain employs TRBV6-5 and TRBJ2-3; D possibly corresponds to TRBD1 (6 bases). CDR1 is MNHEY and CDR2 is SVGAGI in the germline V gene. The CDR3 is 15 amino acids. V was trimmed by 2 bases and J by 1 base, leaving 10 bases between them. The CDR3 protein is CASSYQRQGTDTQYF. In DNA, the CDR3 is TGTGCCAGCAGTTACCAAAGACAGGGCACAGATACGCAGTATTTT.